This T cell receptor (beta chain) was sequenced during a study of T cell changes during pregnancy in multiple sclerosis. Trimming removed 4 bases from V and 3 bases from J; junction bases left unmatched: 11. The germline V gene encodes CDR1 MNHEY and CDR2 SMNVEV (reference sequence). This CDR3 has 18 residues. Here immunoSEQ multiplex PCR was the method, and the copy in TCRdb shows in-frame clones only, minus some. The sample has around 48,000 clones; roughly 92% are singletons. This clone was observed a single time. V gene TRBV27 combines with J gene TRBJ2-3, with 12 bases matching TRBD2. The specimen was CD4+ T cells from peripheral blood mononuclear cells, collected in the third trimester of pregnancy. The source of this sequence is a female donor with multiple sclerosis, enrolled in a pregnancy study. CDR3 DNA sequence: TGTGCCAGCAGTTCGCTAGCGGGAGGGGTCTTAAGGACAGATACGCAGTATTTT. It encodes CASSSLAGGVLRTDTQYF.